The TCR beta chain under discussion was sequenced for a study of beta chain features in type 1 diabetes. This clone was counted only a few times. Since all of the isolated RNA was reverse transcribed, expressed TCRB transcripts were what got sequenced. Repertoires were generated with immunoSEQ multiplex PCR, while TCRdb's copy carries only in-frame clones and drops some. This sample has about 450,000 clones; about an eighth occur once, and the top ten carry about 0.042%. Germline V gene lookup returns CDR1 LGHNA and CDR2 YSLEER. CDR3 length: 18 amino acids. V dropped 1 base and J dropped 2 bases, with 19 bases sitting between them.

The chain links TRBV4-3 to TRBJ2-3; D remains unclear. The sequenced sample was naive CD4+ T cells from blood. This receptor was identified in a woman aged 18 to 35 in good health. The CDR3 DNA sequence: TGCGCCAGCAGCCAAGGGGCACTCGTCCCCACCTACACAGATACGCAGTATTTT. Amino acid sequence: CASSQGALVPTYTDTQYF.